This TCR beta chain was sequenced in a study of lymphopenia after photon versus proton radiotherapy. Findings of the study overall: Survival link was tested only in deceased patients; proton benefit remains a possibility.

Profiling relied on immunoSEQ multiplex PCR, and the TCRdb table lists in-frame clones only, not all of them. The table includes over 35,000 clones, 86% detected once. The CDR3 runs 12 residues. V shed 8 bases and J shed 3 bases, with 10 bases lying between them. Germline CDR1 reads SNHLY; CDR2 reads FYNNEI. To note about this clone: Its cognate antigen is unknown.

Material: peripheral blood, obtained from a patient treated with proton-based radiotherapy. The receptor was derived from an older woman with pancreatic cancer. Some clones in this sample may be carry-over from other donors' samples. The chain uses TRBV2 and TRBJ1-1; D is undetermined. CDR3 bases: TGTGCCAGCGAAGCGGGAGACACTGAAGCTTTCTTT. Its translation: CASEAGDTEAFF.